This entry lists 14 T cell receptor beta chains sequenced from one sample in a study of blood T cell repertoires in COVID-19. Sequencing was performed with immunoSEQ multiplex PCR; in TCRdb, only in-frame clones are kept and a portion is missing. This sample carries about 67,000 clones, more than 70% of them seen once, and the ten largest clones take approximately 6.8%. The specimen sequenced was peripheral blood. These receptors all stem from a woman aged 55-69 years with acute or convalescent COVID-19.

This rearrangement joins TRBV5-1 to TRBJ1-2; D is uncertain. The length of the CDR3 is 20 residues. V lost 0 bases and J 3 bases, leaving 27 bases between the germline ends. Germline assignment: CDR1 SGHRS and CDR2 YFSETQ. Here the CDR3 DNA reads TGCGCCAGCAGCTTGGCCCGCTCCGGGTCCCAGAGGGTCATGGACTATGGCTACACCTTC. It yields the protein CASSLARSGSQRVMDYGYTF.

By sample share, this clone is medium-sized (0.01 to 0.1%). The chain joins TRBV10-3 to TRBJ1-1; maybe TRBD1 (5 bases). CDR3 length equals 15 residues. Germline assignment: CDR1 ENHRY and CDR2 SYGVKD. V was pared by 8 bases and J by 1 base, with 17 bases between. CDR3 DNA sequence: TGTGCCATCGGCGACAGTGCAGGGCCGAACACTGAAGCTTTCTTT. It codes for CAIGDSAGPNTEAFF.

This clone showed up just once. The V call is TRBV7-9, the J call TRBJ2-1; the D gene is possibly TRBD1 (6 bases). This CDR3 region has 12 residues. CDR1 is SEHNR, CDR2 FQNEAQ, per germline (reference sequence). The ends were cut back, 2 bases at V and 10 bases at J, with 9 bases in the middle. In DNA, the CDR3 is TGTGCCAGCAGCTTACCCCAGGGGGAGCAGTTCTTC. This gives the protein CASSLPQGEQFF.

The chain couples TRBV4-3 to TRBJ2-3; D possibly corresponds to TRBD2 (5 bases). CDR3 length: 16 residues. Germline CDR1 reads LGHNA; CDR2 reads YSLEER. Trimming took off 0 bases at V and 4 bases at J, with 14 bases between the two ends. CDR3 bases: TGCGCCAGCAGCCAAGATAAGGGAGCGGCTTCAGATACGCAGTATTTT. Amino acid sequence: CASSQDKGAASDTQYF.

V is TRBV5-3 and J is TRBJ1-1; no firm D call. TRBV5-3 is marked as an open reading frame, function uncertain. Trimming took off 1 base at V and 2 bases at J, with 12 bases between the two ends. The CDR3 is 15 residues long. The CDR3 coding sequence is TGTGCCAGAAGCTTGCAAGGAGGGCACAACACTGAAGCTTTCTTT. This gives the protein CARSLQGGHNTEAFF.

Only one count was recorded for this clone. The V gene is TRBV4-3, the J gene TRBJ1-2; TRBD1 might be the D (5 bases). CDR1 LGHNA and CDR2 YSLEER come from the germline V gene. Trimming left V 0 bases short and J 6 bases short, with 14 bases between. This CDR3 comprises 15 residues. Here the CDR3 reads CASSQEFRAGDGYTF. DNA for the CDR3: TGCGCCAGCAGCCAAGAGTTCAGGGCGGGGGATGGCTACACCTTC.

CDR3 bases: TGTGCCAGCCAGCTCGACAGGGTGGCCACTGAAGCTTTCTTT. Amino acids: CASQLDRVATEAFF. The rearrangement links TRBV27 to TRBJ1-1; 7 bases agree with TRBD1. Germline V gene sequence: CDR1 MNHEY, CDR2 SMNVEV (reference sequence). This CDR3 comprises 14 residues. The ends lost 8 bases at V and 4 bases at J; junction bases unmatched: 10.

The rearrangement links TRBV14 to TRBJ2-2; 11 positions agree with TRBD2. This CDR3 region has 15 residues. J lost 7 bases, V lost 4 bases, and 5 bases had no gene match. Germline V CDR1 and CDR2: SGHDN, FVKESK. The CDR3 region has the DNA TGTGCCAGCAGCCTAGCGGGGGGGCTTAACGGGGAGCTGTTTTTT. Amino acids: CASSLAGGLNGELFF.

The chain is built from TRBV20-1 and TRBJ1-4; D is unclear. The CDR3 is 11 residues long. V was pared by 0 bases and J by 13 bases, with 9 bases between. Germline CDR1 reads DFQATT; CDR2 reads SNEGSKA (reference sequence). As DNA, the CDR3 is TGCAGTGCTAGAGAGGAGGGAGGACTGTTTTTT. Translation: CSAREEGGLFF.

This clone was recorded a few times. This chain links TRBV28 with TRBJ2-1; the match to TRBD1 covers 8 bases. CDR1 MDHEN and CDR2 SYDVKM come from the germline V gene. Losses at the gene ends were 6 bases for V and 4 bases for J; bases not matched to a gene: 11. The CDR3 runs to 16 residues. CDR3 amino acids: CASRTLGQGRYNEQFF. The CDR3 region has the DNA TGTGCCAGCAGAACCTTAGGACAGGGTCGATACAATGAGCAGTTCTTC.

In DNA form, the CDR3 reads TGTGCCAGCAGTTTACTGACAGGGGCAAACGAGCAGTACTTC. As protein: CASSLLTGANEQYF. The rearrangement joins TRBV28 to TRBJ2-7; 8 bases match TRBD1. With V trimmed by 2 bases and J by 5 bases, 5 bases remained unmatched. Germline V gene sequence: CDR1 MDHEN, CDR2 SYDVKM. The CDR3 totals 14 residues.

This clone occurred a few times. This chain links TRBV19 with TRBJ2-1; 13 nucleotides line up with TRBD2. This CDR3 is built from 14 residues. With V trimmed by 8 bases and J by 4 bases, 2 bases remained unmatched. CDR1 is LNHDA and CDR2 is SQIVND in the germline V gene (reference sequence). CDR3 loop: CASSLAGGYNEQFF. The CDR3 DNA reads TGTGCCAGTTCACTAGCGGGGGGGTACAATGAGCAGTTCTTC.

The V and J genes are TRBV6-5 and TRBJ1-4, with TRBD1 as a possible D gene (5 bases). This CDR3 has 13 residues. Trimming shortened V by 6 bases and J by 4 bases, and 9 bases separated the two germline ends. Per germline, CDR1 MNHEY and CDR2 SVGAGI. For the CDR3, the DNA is TGTGCCAGCAGGGGGCCGATTAATGAAAAACTGTTTTTT. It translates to CASRGPINEKLFF.

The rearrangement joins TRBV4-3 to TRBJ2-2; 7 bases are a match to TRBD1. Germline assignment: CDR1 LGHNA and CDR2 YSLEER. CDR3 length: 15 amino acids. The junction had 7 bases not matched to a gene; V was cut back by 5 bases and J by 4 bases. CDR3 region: CASSTQGLGTGELFF. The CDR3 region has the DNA TGCGCCAGCAGCACACAGGGGCTGGGCACCGGGGAGCTGTTTTTT.